This T cell receptor (beta chain) was sequenced for a study of response to subunit inactivated influenza vaccine. Notes on the study in general: Authors suggested that a seasonal influenza vaccination recruits few new T cells each time.

Germline-derived CDR1 and CDR2 are DFQATT and SNEGSKA (reference sequence). The V and J ends lost 0 bases and 3 bases respectively, with 18 bases between them. The CDR3 is made up of 16 amino acids. Using its own MiXCR run on the RT-PCR reads, TCRdb lists one record per CDR3 protein. The sample has over 450,000 distinct CDR3 sequences; 10% to 15% are singletons. This clonotype came up many times. What it binds is not known. V usage is TRBV20-1 and J usage is TRBJ2-7; D gene ambiguous. The receptor's source is a man between 50 and 59 years old who received an inactivated influenza vaccine. The sequencing here drew on PBMCs from blood, taken 45 days after vaccination. The CDR3: CSARDLLSETFYEQYF. The CDR3 bases are TGCAGTGCTAGAGATCTCTTGTCCGAAACCTTCTACGAGCAGTACTTC.